This entry concerns a single T cell receptor (beta chain). This CDR3 is built from 15 residues. The V and J ends lost 1 base and 2 bases, in that order; junction bases with no gene match: 5. Germline V lookup: CDR1 SGHRS, CDR2 YFSETQ. This entry is derived from a study of PD-L1 blockade in urothelial cancer. Study overall: Blood samples contained a median 141,255 T cells.

What went into each PCR as a spike was synthetic TCR analog templates. Clones were read by immunoSEQ multiplex PCR, and TCRdb kept only the in-frame ones, dropping some. In the table there are about 63,000 clones, 80% to 85% of which are singletons. Regarding time point: pretreatment peripheral blood. Locally advanced or metastatic urothelial carcinoma was present in patients. The chain uses TRBV5-1 and TRBJ1-2; 7 bases agree with TRBD1. The source of this sequence is a man in his 70s with urothelial cancer. The sample in question was PBMCs, obtained around atezolizumab (anti-PD-L1) treatment. In nucleotides, the CDR3 is TGCGCCAGCAGCTTGTTGACAGGGCACAACTATGGCTACACCTTC. Encoded protein: CASSLLTGHNYGYTF.